One sample yielded the 17 T cell receptor beta chains listed below, sequenced in a study of cytomegalovirus exposure and HLA in healthy donors. Assay: immunoSEQ multiplex PCR; the TCRdb copy retains only in-frame clones and omits some. Seen here are around 190,000 clones, roughly 86% observed once, and the top ten hold 6% to 8.5%. The specimen was PBMCs. These receptor sequences come from a young man in good health and CMV-seropositive.

The rearrangement uses TRBV28 and TRBJ2-5; TRBD2 matches at 12 bases. CDR1 is MDHEN, CDR2 SYDVKM, per germline. Trimming took 5 bases from V and 2 from J; bases not matched to a gene: 9. The CDR3 consists of 17 residues. The CDR3 bases are TGTGCCAGCAGTGAAACCAAAGGACTAGCGGGACAAGAGACCCAGTACTTC. It encodes CASSETKGLAGQETQYF.

V is TRBV5-1 and J is TRBJ1-1; D gene uncertain. Germline V gives CDR1 SGHRS, CDR2 YFSETQ. Trimming removed 1 base from V and 1 base from J, with 8 bases in between. The CDR3 spans 14 residues. CDR3 bases: TGCGCCAGCAGCTTGAGTATACAGAACACTGAAGCTTTCTTT. Amino acids: CASSLSIQNTEAFF.

DNA for the CDR3: TGTGCCAGCAGTCTAGTCGGGGGTAGGGATGGCTACACCTTC. Its translation: CASSLVGGRDGYTF. This chain links TRBV27 with TRBJ1-2; D possibly corresponds to TRBD1 (5 bases). This CDR3 has 14 amino acids. Per germline, CDR1 MNHEY and CDR2 SMNVEV (reference sequence). Trimming pared 5 bases from V and 6 bases from J, leaving 16 bases between.

This chain uses TRBV5-1 with TRBJ1-6; D unresolved. V was trimmed by 0 bases and J by 6 bases, leaving 7 bases between them. The germline gives CDR1 SGHRS, CDR2 YFSETQ. CDR3 length: 14 residues. CDR3 in DNA: TGCGCCAGCAGCTTGGTGGCCGCTAATTCACCCCTCCACTTT. Protein sequence: CASSLVAANSPLHF.

V gene TRBV30 combines with J gene TRBJ1-5; D uncertain. This CDR3 has 14 residues. CDR1 is GTSNPN and CDR2 is SVGIG in the germline V gene (reference sequence). V was trimmed by 3 bases and J by 7 bases, leaving 16 bases between them. The CDR3 bases are TGTGCCTGGAGCATGGGCACAGCCCCCCAGCCCCAGCATTTT. It codes for CAWSMGTAPQPQHF.

The count of this clone is one. The V and J genes are TRBV6-5 and TRBJ1-1, with 9 bases aligning to TRBD1. Per germline, CDR1 MNHEY and CDR2 SVGAGI. The trim removed 5 bases at V and 0 bases at J, leaving 4 bases unmatched. The CDR3 covers 15 residues. The CDR3 loop reads CASSGDRVLNTEAFF. CDR3 nucleotides: TGTGCCAGCAGTGGGGACAGGGTTTTGAACACTGAAGCTTTCTTT.

The chain combines TRBV5-4 with TRBJ2-7; D gene uncertain. Germline CDR1 SGHNT, CDR2 YYREEE (reference sequence). V was shortened by 0 bases and J by 2 bases, with 6 bases between the two germline ends. This CDR3 is built from 13 residues. In nucleotides, the CDR3 is TGTGCCAGCAGCTTGGAACCAGCCTACGAGCAGTACTTC. Translating gives CASSLEPAYEQYF.

CDR3 nucleotides: TGTGCCAGCAGTCCCATGGGTAGCGGGGTTGGCTACGAGCAGTACTTC. It yields the protein CASSPMGSGVGYEQYF. The V call is TRBV27, the J call TRBJ2-7, with 8 bases identical to TRBD2. In germline, CDR1 is MNHEY, CDR2 SMNVEV (reference sequence). CDR3 size: 16 residues. V was pared by 5 bases and J by 3 bases, with 12 bases of the junction left unmatched.

The chain recombines TRBV9 with TRBJ2-3; TRBD2 might be the D (5 bases). Germline CDR1 SGDLS, CDR2 YYNGEE. This CDR3 is built from 15 residues. Trimming removed 4 bases from V and 5 bases from J, with 17 bases in between. DNA of the CDR3: TGTGCCAGCAGCCGAATCCCGGGATTCCAAGATACGCAGTATTTT. It specifies CASSRIPGFQDTQYF.

J is TRBJ1-5 and V is TRBV28; 8 positions agree with TRBD1. Unmatched junction bases numbered 6, after V lost 3 bases and J lost 2 bases. Per germline, CDR1 MDHEN and CDR2 SYDVKM. The CDR3 is 16 amino acids. The CDR3 DNA follows: TGTGCCAGCAGTTTCCTACAGGGGGGAGGCAATCAGCCCCAGCATTTT. Translating it yields CASSFLQGGGNQPQHF. The full variable domain, in which reference TRBV28 and TRBJ1-5 provide the parts outside the CDR3, is DVKVTQSSRYLVKRTGEKVFLECVQDMDHENMFWYRQDPGLGLRLIYFSYDVKMKEKGDIPEGYSVSREKKERFSLILESASTNQTSMYLCASSFLQGGGNQPQHFGDGTRLSIL.

This clone was observed a single time. CDR3 sequence (DNA): TGCAGCGTTGTCCGGGACAGGGAGGGGTATGGCTACACCTTC. Its translation is CSVVRDREGYGYTF. The rearrangement joins TRBV29-1 to TRBJ1-2, with 9 bases lining up with TRBD1. The CDR3 covers 14 residues. After removal of 4 bases from V and 5 bases from J, the junction contained 8 bases not matched to a gene. Germline-derived CDR1 and CDR2 are SQVTM and ANQGSEA.

The chain couples TRBV7-2 to TRBJ2-7; D may correspond to TRBD1 or TRBD2 (5 bases each). The V and J ends lost 5 bases and 8 bases respectively, with 22 bases between them. The germline CDR1 and CDR2 sequences are SGHTA and FQGNSA. CDR3 length equals 15 residues. The CDR3 region is CASSKGAGEGLKQYF. The CDR3 DNA reads TGTGCCAGCAGCAAAGGGGCCGGGGAAGGGTTGAAGCAGTACTTC. Complete variable domain (other parts from reference TRBV7-2 and TRBJ2-7): GAGVSQSPSNKVTEKGKDVELRCDPISGHTALYWYRQSLGQGLEFLIYFQGNSAPDKSGLPSDRFSAERTGGSVSTLTIQRTQQEDSAVYLCASSKGAGEGLKQYFGPGTRLTVT.

The V call is TRBV30, the J call TRBJ2-3; 10 nucleotides line up with TRBD2. Germline CDR1 and CDR2: GTSNPN and SVGIG (reference sequence). J gave up 3 bases and V 0 bases, and 12 bases lay outside the gene matches. The CDR3 consists of 18 residues. This CDR3 is CAWSVFSGGFQRTDTQYF. Here the CDR3 DNA reads TGTGCCTGGAGTGTATTTAGCGGGGGGTTCCAACGGACAGATACGCAGTATTTT.

The rearrangement links TRBV9 to TRBJ1-2; the D is unclear. Per the germline V gene, CDR1 is SGDLS and CDR2 is YYNGEE. CDR3 length: 12 amino acids. V was shortened by 7 bases and J by 3 bases, with 10 bases between the two germline ends. This CDR3 is CASSSADYGYTF. CDR3 bases: TGTGCCAGCTCGAGTGCAGACTATGGCTACACCTTC.

This clone was counted many times. The chain carries TRBV6-4 and TRBJ2-2; no definite D call. The V and J ends lost 3 bases and 3 bases respectively, with 8 bases between them. Germline CDR1 is MRHNA and CDR2 is SNTAGT. The CDR3 is 14 residues long. CDR3 DNA sequence: TGTGCCAGCAGTGATGGTACAGACACCGGGGAGCTGTTTTTT. Amino acids: CASSDGTDTGELFF.

This chain uses TRBV9 with TRBJ2-7; TRBD2 agrees at 10 bases. From germline, CDR1 is SGDLS and CDR2 YYNGEE. Losses at the gene ends were 3 bases for V and 5 bases for J; bases not matched to a gene: 8. The CDR3 length is 15 residues. CDR3 protein: CASSGVAGGSDEQYF. In DNA form, the CDR3 reads TGTGCCAGCAGCGGGGTAGCGGGGGGCTCGGACGAGCAGTACTTC.

The chain joins TRBV5-8 to TRBJ2-3; 8 bases agree with TRBD2. Germline V gene data show CDR1 as SGHTS and CDR2 as YDEGEE. This CDR3 is 16 amino acids long. The V segment lost 0 bases and the J segment 5 bases; nucleotides outside the gene matches: 8. The CDR3 here is CASSLEAGGVGDTQYF. The DNA of the CDR3 is TGTGCCAGCAGCTTGGAGGCGGGAGGAGTGGGAGATACGCAGTATTTT.